These 3 T cell receptor beta chains were sequenced from one sample in a study of cytotoxic CD8 clonotypes in ibrutinib-treated CLL. Assay: immunoSEQ multiplex PCR; the TCRdb copy retains only in-frame clones and omits some. The sample includes approximately 150,000 clones, 70% to 90% of them seen just once. Sample: PBMCs, taken at disease progression, from a patient treated with ibrutinib. The receptors come from a human donor with chronic lymphocytic leukemia.

The V call is TRBV27, the J call TRBJ1-1; tentative D call: TRBD1 (6 bases). V shed 5 bases and J shed 6 bases, with 22 bases lying between them. Per the germline V gene, CDR1 is MNHEY and CDR2 is SMNVEV (reference sequence). This CDR3 comprises 16 residues. CDR3 DNA: TGTGCCAGCAGTACTCAACAGGGTATAGTATCCGCTGAAGCTTTCTTT. Translation gives CASSTQQGIVSAEAFF.

In this sample, this clone turned up once. The V call is TRBV29-1, the J call TRBJ2-2; D gene ambiguous. V dropped 4 bases and J dropped 1 base, with 7 bases sitting between them. CDR3 length: 13 residues. The germline CDR1 and CDR2 sequences are SQVTM and ANQGSEA. CDR3 residues: CSVVKGNTGELFF. CDR3 bases: TGCAGCGTTGTGAAGGGGAACACCGGGGAGCTGTTTTTT.

This chain uses TRBV9 with TRBJ1-3, with 12 bases matching TRBD1. V dropped 1 base and J dropped 0; count of bases not matched to a gene: 5. CDR3 size: 18 residues. Germline CDR1 and CDR2: SGDLS and YYNGEE. Here the CDR3 DNA reads TGTGCCAGCAGCGTAAAGGGACAGGGGGCTGCCTCTGGAAACACCATATATTTT. It specifies CASSVKGQGAASGNTIYF.